This T cell receptor beta chain was recorded in a study of prognosis after radiotherapy for stage I lung cancer. CDR3 of TCR beta was amplified from genomic DNA via a two-round multiplex PCR. Primers (each specific to one TRBV or TRBJ gene) were used in first-round PCR. The second PCR round used universal primers. TCRdb called the multiplex PCR reads again in MiXCR, with one record for every CDR3 protein. Among around 30,000 distinct CDR3 sequences, 25% to 40% were seen once, and the ten largest hold 33%. Peripheral venous blood was drawn in approximately 6-milliliter volumes, with a draw taken at each of two separate time points. This material consisted of PBMCs, taken before or after stereotactic body radiation therapy (not recorded which). The clonotype comes from a donor aged 50 or older with non-small cell lung cancer.

As DNA, the CDR3 is TGTGCCAGCAGCCGCCCATCACAGGTCGCCCAAGAGACCCAGTACTTC. It codes for CASSRPSQVAQETQYF. This chain connects TRBV14 to TRBJ2-5; weak D call: TRBD1 (5 bases). Germline V gene sequence: CDR1 SGHDN, CDR2 FVKESK. V was shortened by 4 bases and J by 1 base, with 16 bases between the two germline ends. This CDR3 is 16 amino acids long.